The clone carrying this T cell receptor beta chain occurred many times. The sample belongs to a study of Graves' ophthalmopathy and Graves' hyperthyroidism. The study amplified TCR beta CDR3 regions using RNA transcripts. First-round RT-PCR employed HTBI primers, with a second-round multiplex PCR after it. TCRdb re-derived calls from the multiplex PCR reads in MiXCR, one entry per CDR3 protein. The table records about 1.1 million distinct CDR3 sequences, about 35% of them present only once. Trimming cost V 5 bases and J 4 bases; bases outside gene matches: 5. The CDR3 totals 14 residues. Germline V gene lookup returns CDR1 SEHNR and CDR2 FQNEAQ (reference sequence).

The clonotype originates from an adult man with Graves' hyperthyroidism. The chain carries TRBV7-9 and TRBJ2-7, with 10 positions matching TRBD2. The specimen was peripheral blood or thyroid tissue (not recorded which). The CDR3 DNA follows: TGTGCCAGCAGCAAGCTAGCGGGAGCGTACGAGCAGTACTTC. Protein sequence: CASSKLAGAYEQYF.